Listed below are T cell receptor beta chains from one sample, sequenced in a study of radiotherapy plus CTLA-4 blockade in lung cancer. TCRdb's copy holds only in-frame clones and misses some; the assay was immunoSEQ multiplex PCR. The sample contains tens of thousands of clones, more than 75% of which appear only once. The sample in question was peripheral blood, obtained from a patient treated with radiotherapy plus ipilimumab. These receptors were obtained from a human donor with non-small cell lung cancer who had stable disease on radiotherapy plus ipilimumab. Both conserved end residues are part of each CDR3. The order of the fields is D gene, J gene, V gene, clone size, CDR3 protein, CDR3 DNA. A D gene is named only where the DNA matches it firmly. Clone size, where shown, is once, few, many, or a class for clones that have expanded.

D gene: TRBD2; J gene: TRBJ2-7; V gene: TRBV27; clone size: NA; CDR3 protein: CASSSFSGSSYEQYF; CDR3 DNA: TGTGCCAGCAGTTCCTTTAGCGGGAGCTCCTACGAGCAGTACTTC
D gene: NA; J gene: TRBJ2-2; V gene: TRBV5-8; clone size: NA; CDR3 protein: CASSPRQAINTGELFF; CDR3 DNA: TGTGCCAGCAGCCCCCGACAGGCAATCAACACCGGGGAGCTGTTTTTT
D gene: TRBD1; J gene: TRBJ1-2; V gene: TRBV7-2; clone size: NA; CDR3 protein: CASRATGGTGYTF; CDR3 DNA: TGTGCCAGCAGGGCGACAGGGGGCACTGGCTACACCTTC
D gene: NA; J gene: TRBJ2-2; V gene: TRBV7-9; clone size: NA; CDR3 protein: CASSLGASVGELFF; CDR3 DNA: TGTGCCAGCAGCTTAGGGGCTAGCGTCGGGGAGCTGTTTTTT
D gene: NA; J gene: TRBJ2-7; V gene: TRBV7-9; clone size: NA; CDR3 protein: CASSGRPHGTGEQYF; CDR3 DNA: TGTGCCAGCAGCGGCCGGCCGCACGGTACGGGAGAGCAGTACTTC
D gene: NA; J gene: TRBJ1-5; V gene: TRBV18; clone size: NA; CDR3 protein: CASSDGGGDQPQHF; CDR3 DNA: TGTGCCAGCTCAGACGGGGGAGGGGATCAGCCCCAGCATTTT
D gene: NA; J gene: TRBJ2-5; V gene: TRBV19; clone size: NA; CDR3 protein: CASRDQGGGETQYF; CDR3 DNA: TGTGCCAGTAGGGACCAGGGGGGAGGAGAGACCCAGTACTTC
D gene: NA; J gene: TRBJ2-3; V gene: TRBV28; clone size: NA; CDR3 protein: CASSPQSSTDTQYF; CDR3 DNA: TGTGCCAGCAGTCCACAATCTAGCACAGATACGCAGTATTTT
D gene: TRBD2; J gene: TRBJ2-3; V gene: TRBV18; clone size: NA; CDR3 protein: CASSPPTSGSRTDTQYF; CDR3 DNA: TGTGCCAGCTCACCACCGACTAGCGGGAGTCGCACAGATACGCAGTATTTT
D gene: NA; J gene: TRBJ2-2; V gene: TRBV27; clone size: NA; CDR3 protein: CASGNAGELFF; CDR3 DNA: TGTGCCAGCGGGAACGCCGGGGAGCTGTTTTTT
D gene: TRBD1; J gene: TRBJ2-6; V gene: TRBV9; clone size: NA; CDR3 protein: CASSAQGSGANVLTF; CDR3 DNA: TGTGCCAGCAGCGCACAGGGGTCTGGGGCCAACGTCCTGACTTTC
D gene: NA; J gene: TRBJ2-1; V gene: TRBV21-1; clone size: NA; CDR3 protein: CASSKETSGWQDNEQFF; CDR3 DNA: TGTGCCAGCAGCAAGGAGACTAGCGGGTGGCAGGACAATGAGCAGTTCTTC
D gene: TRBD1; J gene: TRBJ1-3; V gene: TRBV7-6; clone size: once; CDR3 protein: CASSLLRDRGTGNTIYF; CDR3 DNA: TGTGCCAGCAGCTTACTCCGGGACAGGGGGACCGGAAACACCATATATTTT
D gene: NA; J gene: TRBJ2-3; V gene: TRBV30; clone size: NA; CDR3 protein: CASHSGEGTDTQYF; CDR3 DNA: TGTGCCTCCCACTCAGGGGAGGGCACAGATACGCAGTATTTT
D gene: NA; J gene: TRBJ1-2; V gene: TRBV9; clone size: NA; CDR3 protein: CASSVVGGWYGYTF; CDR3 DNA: TGTGCCAGCAGCGTAGTTGGGGGATGGTATGGCTACACCTTC
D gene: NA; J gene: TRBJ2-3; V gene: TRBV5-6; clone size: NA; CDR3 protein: CASSFRGRDTQYF; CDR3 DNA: TGTGCCAGCAGCTTTAGAGGACGGGATACGCAGTATTTT
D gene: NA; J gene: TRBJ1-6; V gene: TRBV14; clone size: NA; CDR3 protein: CASRVTGLDSPLHF; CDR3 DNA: TGTGCCAGCCGGGTAACAGGGCTGGATTCACCCCTCCACTTT
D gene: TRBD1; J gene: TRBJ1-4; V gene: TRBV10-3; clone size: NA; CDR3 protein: CAIKPTGNNEKLFF; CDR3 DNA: TGTGCCATCAAGCCGACAGGGAATAATGAAAAACTGTTTTTT
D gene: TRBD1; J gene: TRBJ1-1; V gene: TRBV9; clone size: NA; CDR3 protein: CASSVSPKTGHEAFF; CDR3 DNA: TGTGCCAGCAGCGTATCCCCAAAGACAGGGCATGAAGCTTTCTTT
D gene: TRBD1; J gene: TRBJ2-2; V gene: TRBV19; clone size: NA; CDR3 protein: CASSIRTGANTGELFF; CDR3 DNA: TGTGCCAGTAGTATCCGGACAGGAGCAAACACCGGGGAGCTGTTTTTT
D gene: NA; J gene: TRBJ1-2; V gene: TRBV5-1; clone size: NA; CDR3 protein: CASSLEGRLANYGYTF; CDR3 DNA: TGCGCCAGCAGCTTGGAGGGGCGACTAGCTAACTATGGCTACACCTTC
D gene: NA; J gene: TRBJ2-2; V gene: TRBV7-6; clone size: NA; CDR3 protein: CASSRVSRGETATGELFF; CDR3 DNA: TGTGCCAGCAGCCGAGTGTCTCGGGGTGAGACGGCCACCGGGGAGCTGTTTTTT
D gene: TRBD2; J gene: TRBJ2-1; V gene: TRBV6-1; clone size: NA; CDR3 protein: CASSEHLASGGLHNEQFF; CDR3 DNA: TGTGCCAGCAGTGAACACTTAGCTAGCGGGGGCCTGCACAATGAGCAGTTCTTC
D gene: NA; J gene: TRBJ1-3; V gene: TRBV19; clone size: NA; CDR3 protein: CASNGGNTIYF; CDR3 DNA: TGTGCCAGTAACGGAGGAAACACCATATATTTT
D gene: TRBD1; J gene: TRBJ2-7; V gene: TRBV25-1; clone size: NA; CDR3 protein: CASSEGTGVEQYF; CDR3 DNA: TGTGCCAGCAGTGAAGGGACAGGGGTCGAGCAGTACTTC
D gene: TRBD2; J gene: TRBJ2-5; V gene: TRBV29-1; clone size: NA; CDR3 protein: CSVESSGVQETQYF; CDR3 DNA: TGCAGCGTTGAATCTAGCGGTGTGCAAGAGACCCAGTACTTC
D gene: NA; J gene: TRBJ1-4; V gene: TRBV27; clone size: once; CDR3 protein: CASKFGDTGEKLFF; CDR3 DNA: TGTGCCAGCAAATTTGGGGACACGGGTGAAAAACTGTTTTTT
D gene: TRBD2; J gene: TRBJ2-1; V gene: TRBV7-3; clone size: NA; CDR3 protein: CASSLAAGGNNEQFF; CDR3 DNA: TGTGCCAGCAGCTTAGCAGCGGGGGGGAACAATGAGCAGTTCTTC
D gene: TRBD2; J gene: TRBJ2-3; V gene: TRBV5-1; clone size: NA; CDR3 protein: CASSSGGLLASGTDTQYF; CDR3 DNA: TGCGCCAGCAGCTCCGGAGGGCTACTAGCGTCGGGCACAGATACGCAGTATTTT
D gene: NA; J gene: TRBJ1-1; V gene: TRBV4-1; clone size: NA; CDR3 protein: CASSHRQSMNTEAFF; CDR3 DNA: TGCGCCAGCAGCCATAGACAGTCAATGAACACTGAAGCTTTCTTT
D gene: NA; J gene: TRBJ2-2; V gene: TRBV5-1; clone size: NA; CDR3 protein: CASSLAVRGANTGELFF; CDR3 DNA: TGCGCCAGCAGCTTGGCGGTCCGCGGCGCGAACACCGGGGAGCTGTTTTTT
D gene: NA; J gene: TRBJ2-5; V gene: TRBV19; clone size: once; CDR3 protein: CASSLGQEFQETQYF; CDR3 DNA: TGTGCCAGTAGTCTTGGACAAGAGTTCCAAGAGACCCAGTACTTC
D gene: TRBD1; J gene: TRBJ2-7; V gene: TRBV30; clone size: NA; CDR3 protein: CAWSRDSSYEQYF; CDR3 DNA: TGTGCCTGGAGTCGGGACAGCTCCTACGAGCAGTACTTC
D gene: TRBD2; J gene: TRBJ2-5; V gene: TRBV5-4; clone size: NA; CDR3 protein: CASSIAGGQETQYF; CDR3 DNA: TGTGCCAGCAGCATAGCGGGGGGCCAAGAGACCCAGTACTTC
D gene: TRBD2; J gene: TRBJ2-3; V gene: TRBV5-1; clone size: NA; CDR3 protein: CASRAGGGPDTQYF; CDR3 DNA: TGCGCCAGCAGGGCCGGGGGGGGCCCAGATACGCAGTATTTT
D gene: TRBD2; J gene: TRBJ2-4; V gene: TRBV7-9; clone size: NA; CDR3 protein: CASSGRGAVNIQYF; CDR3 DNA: TGTGCCAGCAGCGGGCGGGGGGCAGTTAACATTCAGTACTTC
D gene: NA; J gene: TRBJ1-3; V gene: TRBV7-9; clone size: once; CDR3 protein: CASSLTGNTIYF; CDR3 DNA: TGTGCCAGCAGCTTGACTGGAAACACCATATATTTT
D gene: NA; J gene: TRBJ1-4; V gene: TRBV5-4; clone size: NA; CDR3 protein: CASSAAGTRNEKLFF; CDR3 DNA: TGTGCCAGCAGCGCCGCCGGGACCCGGAATGAAAAACTGTTTTTT
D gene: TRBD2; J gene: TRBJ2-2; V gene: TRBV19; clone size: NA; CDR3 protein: CASSILGGTGELFF; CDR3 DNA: TGTGCCAGTAGTATATTGGGGGGGACCGGGGAGCTGTTTTTT
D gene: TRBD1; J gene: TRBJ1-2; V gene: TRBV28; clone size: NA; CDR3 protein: CASSRIQGVANYGYTF; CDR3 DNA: TGTGCCAGCAGTCGCATACAGGGGGTAGCTAACTATGGCTACACCTTC
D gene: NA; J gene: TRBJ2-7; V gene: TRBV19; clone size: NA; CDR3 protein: CASSRGYEQYF; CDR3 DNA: TGTGCCAGTAGTAGGGGATACGAGCAGTACTTC
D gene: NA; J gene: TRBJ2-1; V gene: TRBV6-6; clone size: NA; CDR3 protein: CASSAGGLHNEQFF; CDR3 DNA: TGTGCCAGCAGTGCCGGAGGGCTCCACAATGAGCAGTTCTTC
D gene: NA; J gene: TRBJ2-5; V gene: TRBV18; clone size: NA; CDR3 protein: CASSSTSQETQYF; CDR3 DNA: TGTGCCAGCTCATCGACTAGTCAAGAGACCCAGTACTTC
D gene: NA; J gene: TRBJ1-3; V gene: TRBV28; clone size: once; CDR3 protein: CASRVSGTARSGNTIYF; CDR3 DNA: TGTGCCAGCAGAGTTTCGGGGACGGCTCGCTCTGGAAACACCATATATTTT
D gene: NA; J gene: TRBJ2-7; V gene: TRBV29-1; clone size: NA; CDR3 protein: CSVAGQMTYEQYF; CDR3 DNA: TGCAGCGTCGCGGGACAGATGACTTACGAGCAGTACTTC
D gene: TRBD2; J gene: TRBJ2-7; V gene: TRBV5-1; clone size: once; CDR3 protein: CASSLGLALYEQYF; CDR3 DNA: TGCGCCAGCAGCCTGGGACTAGCGTTGTACGAGCAGTACTTC
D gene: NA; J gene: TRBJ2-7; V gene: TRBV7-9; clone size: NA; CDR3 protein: CASSLAELSYEQYF; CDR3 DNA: TGTGCCAGCAGCTTAGCTGAACTATCCTACGAGCAGTACTTC
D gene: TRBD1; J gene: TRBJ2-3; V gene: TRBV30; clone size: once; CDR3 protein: CAWSPRTGVTDTQYF; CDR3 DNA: TGTGCCTGGAGTCCCAGGACAGGGGTGACAGATACGCAGTATTTT
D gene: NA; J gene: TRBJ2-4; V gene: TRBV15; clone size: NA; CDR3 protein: CATSGRTAANIQYF; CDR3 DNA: TGTGCCACCAGCGGACGGACAGCAGCAAACATTCAGTACTTC
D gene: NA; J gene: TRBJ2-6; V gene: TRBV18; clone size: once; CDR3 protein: CASSRDNSGANVLTF; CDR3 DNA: TGTGCCAGCTCCCGGGACAACTCTGGGGCCAACGTCCTGACTTTC
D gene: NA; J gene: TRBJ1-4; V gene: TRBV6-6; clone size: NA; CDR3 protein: CASSYGGLGEKLFF; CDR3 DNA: TGTGCCAGCAGTTATGGGGGGTTGGGTGAAAAACTGTTTTTT
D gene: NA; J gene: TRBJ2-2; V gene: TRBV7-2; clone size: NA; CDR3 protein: CASSLAWAGELFF; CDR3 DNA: TGTGCCAGCAGCTTAGCATGGGCCGGGGAGCTGTTTTTT
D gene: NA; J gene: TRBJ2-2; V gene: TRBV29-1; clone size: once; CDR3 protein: CSVRAGVVAGELFF; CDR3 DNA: TGCAGCGTCAGAGCCGGGGTGGTAGCCGGGGAGCTGTTTTTT
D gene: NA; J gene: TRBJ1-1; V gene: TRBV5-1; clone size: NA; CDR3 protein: CASSSPGGTPEAFF; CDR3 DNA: TGCGCCAGCAGCTCGCCGGGTGGGACTCCGGAAGCTTTCTTT